The following is a TCR beta chain sequence with its context. Antigen unknown. The data belong to a study of T cells in Graves' hyperthyroidism and ophthalmopathy. Researchers amplified the TCR beta CDR3 regions from RNA transcripts. HTBI primers were the set used in a first-round RT-PCR of the TCR CDR3. TCRdb analysed the multiplex PCR reads with MiXCR anew, one entry per CDR3 protein. The data show around 660,000 distinct CDR3 sequences, with roughly 46% seen just once and about 7% held by the top ten. The CDR3 length is 13 residues. V shed 6 bases and J 2 bases; nucleotides not matched to a gene: 3. The germline CDR1 and CDR2 sequences are ENHRY and SYGVKD. The study, taken as a whole, reports: Ophthalmopathy cases were set apart from stable hyperthyroidism by a 13 V-J model.

The genes are TRBV10-3 and TRBJ2-7; 8 bases are a match to TRBD1. The TCR comes from an adult man with Graves' disease, either hyperthyroidism or ophthalmopathy (not recorded which). Sequencing used peripheral blood or thyroid tissue (not recorded which). CDR3 amino acids: CAIRTGDAYEQYF. The CDR3 DNA sequence: TGTGCCATCAGGACAGGGGATGCCTACGAGCAGTACTTC.